The clone carrying this TCR beta chain was recorded only once. Trimming pared 2 bases from V and 3 bases from J, leaving 5 bases between. Germline V gene lookup returns CDR1 SGHTA and CDR2 FQGTGA. The CDR3 extends over 13 amino acids. The record originates from a study of CD8 T cells in Susac syndrome. RNA amounts of about 0.5 to 1 ug underwent reverse transcription with random hexamers. An immunoSEQ multiplex PCR generated amplified TCR beta CDR3 products spanning 54 Vbeta and 13 Jbeta. MiXCR, applied by TCRdb to the immunoSEQ multiplex PCR reads, yields one record per CDR3 protein. The profile shows 150,000 to 200,000 distinct CDR3 sequences, about 94% of them singletons.

Sequenced input: CD4+ T cells from PBMCs. The chain uses TRBV7-3 and TRBJ2-1; D is unclear. The clonotype was recovered from a human donor in good health. CDR3 in amino acids: CASSLADYNEQFF. CDR3 nucleotide sequence: TGTGCCAGCAGCTTAGCGGACTACAATGAGCAGTTCTTC.